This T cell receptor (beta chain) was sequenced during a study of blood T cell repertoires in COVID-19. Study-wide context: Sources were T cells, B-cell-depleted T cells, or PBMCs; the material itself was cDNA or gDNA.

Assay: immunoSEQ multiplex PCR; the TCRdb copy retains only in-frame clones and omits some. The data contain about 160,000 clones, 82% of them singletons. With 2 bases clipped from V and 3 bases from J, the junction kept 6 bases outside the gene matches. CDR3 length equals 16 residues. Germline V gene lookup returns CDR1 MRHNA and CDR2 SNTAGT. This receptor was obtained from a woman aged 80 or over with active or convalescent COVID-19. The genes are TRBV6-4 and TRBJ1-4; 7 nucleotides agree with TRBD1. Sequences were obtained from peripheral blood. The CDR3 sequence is CASSDTTGTANEKLFF. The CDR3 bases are TGTGCCAGCAGTGACACAACCGGGACAGCTAATGAAAAACTGTTTTTT.